This TCR beta chain was obtained from a study of CD8 T cells in ankylosing spondylitis. V was pared by 3 bases and J by 0 bases, with 13 bases between. CDR1 MGHRA and CDR2 YSYEKL come from the germline V gene. This CDR3 region has 16 residues. TCRdb re-called the 5' RACE reads through MiXCR, storing one row per CDR3 protein. The repertoire holds a few hundred thousand distinct CDR3 sequences, with about a fifth as singletons. As for this clonotype: What it binds is not known.

Overall study findings and caveats: There was a TCR beta motif, made of several highly homologous variants, that appeared characteristic of ankylosing spondylitis blood.

This clonotype was sampled from a male donor with ankylosing spondylitis. The sample comprised blood, either unsorted or a sorted T cell fraction (not recorded which). The rearrangement links TRBV4-1 to TRBJ2-3; D is perhaps TRBD2 (6 bases). The CDR3 spells CASSHRGGISTDTQYF. CDR3 coding DNA: TGCGCCAGCAGCCATAGGGGCGGGATAAGCACAGATACGCAGTATTTT.